This TCR beta chain is from a study of blood T cell repertoires in COVID-19. In the study overall: T cells, B-cell-depleted T cells, or PBMCs supplied cDNA or gDNA.

Authors' analysis steps: Reference gene primer amplification gave nucleated cell count estimates. Some clones are missing from TCRdb's copy, which holds only in-frame ones; the method was immunoSEQ multiplex PCR. V and J calls and clone size are copied from that table; D and trimming were computed from the DNA. The sample shows approximately 97,000 clones, about nine tenths of them seen only once. This CDR3 spans 15 amino acids. Germline CDR1 is SGHRS and CDR2 is YFSETQ. Trimming cost V 3 bases and J 0 bases, with 9 bases left between them. This clonotype was sampled from a man aged 60-69 years with acute or convalescent COVID-19. The sequencing sample was made of peripheral blood. The chain links TRBV5-1 to TRBJ1-4; D possibly corresponds to TRBD1 (5 bases). The CDR3 DNA reads TGCGCCAGCAGCTCGACGACAGCAACTAATGAAAAACTGTTTTTT. Encoded protein: CASSSTTATNEKLFF.